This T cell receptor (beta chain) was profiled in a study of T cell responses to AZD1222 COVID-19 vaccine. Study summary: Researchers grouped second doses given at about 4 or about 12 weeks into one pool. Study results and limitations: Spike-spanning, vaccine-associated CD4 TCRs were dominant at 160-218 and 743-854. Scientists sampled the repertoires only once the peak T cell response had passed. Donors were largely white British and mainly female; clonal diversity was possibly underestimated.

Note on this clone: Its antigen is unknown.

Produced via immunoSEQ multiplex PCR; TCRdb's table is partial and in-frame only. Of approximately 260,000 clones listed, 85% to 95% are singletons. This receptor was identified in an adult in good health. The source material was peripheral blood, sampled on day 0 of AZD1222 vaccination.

The CDR3 region has the DNA TGTGCCATCAGTGGTCTCCGTGGCGCCTACGAGCAGTACTTC. Amino acid sequence: CAISGLRGAYEQYF. This chain uses TRBV10-3 with TRBJ2-7; D ambiguous. The germline V gene encodes CDR1 ENHRY and CDR2 SYGVKD. The V end lost 4 bases, the J end lost 2 bases, and 12 bases lay between the germline ends. The length of the CDR3 is 14 residues.